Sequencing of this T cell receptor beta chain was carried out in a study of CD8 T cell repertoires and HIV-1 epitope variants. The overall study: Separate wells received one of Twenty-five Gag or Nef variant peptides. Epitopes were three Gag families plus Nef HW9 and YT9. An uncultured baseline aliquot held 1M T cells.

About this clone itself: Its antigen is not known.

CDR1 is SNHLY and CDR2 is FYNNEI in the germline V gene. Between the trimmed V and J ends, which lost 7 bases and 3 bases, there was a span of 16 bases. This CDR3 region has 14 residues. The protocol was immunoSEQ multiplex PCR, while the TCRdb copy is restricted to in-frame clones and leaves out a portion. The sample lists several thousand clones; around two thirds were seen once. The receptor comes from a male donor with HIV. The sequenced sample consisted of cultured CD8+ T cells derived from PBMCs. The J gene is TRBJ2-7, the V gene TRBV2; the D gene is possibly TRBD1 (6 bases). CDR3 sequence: CASTDDQGNYEQYF. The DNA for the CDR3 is TGTGCCAGCACCGATGATCAGGGGAACTACGAGCAGTACTTC.